The 24 T cell receptor beta chains listed next were all sequenced from one sample in a study of Ad26.COV2.S vaccination and SARS-CoV-2 variants (dated by TCRdb to the early 2020s). Sample treatment or condition, as interpreted from the label and publication: 15 to 20 received Ad26.COV2.S at low or high dose, single or two shots; roughly five received placebo; per-sample allocation not given. Repertoires of vaccine and placebo recipients were sequenced from samples taken on day 63 after the first injection. Libraries were constructed by the immunoSEQ multiplex PCR assay. Sourced from immuneACCESS, this table was stored by TCRdb with only in-frame sequences that have V and J called. A share of the clones is absent; for the studies checked, an unresolved V gene accounts for under half, and the remainder has no known explanation. This sample is represented by 400,000 to 450,000 clones; around 90% of them were singletons. 9% to 15% of the sample rests with the top ten.

The sample in question was peripheral blood, obtained in a trial of Ad26.COV2.S vaccine versus placebo. The receptors shown here come from a person aged 18 to 59 who received the Ad26.COV2.S COVID-19 vaccine or a placebo.

The chain uses TRBV4-3 and TRBJ1-3; no clear D. CDR1 and CDR2 (germline): LGHNA, YSLEER. The V end lost 0 bases, the J end lost 4 bases, and 13 bases lay between the germline ends. The CDR3 contains 16 residues. The CDR3 DNA is TGCGCCAGCAGCCAAGATTGGTCAGGCTCCGGAAACACCATATATTTT. Protein: CASSQDWSGSGNTIYF.

The rearrangement uses TRBV27 and TRBJ1-2; tentative D call: TRBD1 (6 bases). This CDR3 is built from 13 residues. Trimming cost V 6 bases and J 5 bases, with 13 bases left between them. Per the germline V gene, CDR1 is MNHEY and CDR2 is SMNVEV (reference sequence). CDR3 in DNA: TGTGCCAGCAGCCTGGACAGTAGATATGGCTACACCTTC. It codes for CASSLDSRYGYTF.

The rearrangement joins TRBV13 to TRBJ2-1, with D tentatively TRBD1 or TRBD2 (5 bases each). Trimming removed 4 bases from V and 0 bases from J, with 10 bases in between. CDR3 length: 15 residues. Germline CDR1 PRHDT, CDR2 FYEKMQ (reference sequence). As DNA, the CDR3 is TGTGCCAGCAGCTGGGGGTCGGTCTCCTACAATGAGCAGTTCTTC. This sequence encodes CASSWGSVSYNEQFF.

The chain carries TRBV11-2 and TRBJ2-1; 8 bases map to TRBD2. The germline gives CDR1 SGHAT, CDR2 FQNNGV. The CDR3 is 17 amino acids. V shed 2 bases, J shed 0 bases, and the junction held 6 bases outside the gene matches. The CDR3 nucleotides are TGTGCCAGCAGCTTATTCCCCACTAGCGGCTCCTACAATGAGCAGTTCTTC. This encodes CASSLFPTSGSYNEQFF.

The chain joins TRBV7-2 to TRBJ2-7, with 11 bases fitting TRBD2. The CDR3 sequence is 17 residues long. V gave up 3 bases and J gave up 6 bases; unmatched junction bases: 13. Germline CDR1 SGHTA, CDR2 FQGNSA. The CDR3 reads CASSLTPGLAVPREQYF. DNA for the CDR3: TGTGCCAGCAGCTTGACTCCGGGACTAGCGGTCCCCCGCGAGCAGTACTTC.

The chain couples TRBV27 to TRBJ2-4; D might be TRBD1 (6 bases). The V gene lost 5 bases and the J gene lost 8 bases, with 19 bases spanning the gap. CDR3 length equals 15 residues. CDR1 and CDR2 from the germline V gene are MNHEY and SMNVEV (reference sequence). CDR3 nucleotides: TGTGCCAGCAGTCCCGAATGGGGGCGAGAGGACATTCAGTACTTC. Protein: CASSPEWGREDIQYF.

This sequence joins TRBV7-2 and TRBJ2-1; D ambiguous. V gave up 4 bases and J gave up 4 bases, with 14 bases separating them. The CDR3 sequence is 15 residues long. In germline, CDR1 is SGHTA, CDR2 FQGNSA. CDR3 sequence: CASSSDSARYNEQFF. Written as DNA, the CDR3 is TGTGCCAGCAGCTCCGACTCCGCCAGATACAATGAGCAGTTCTTC.

V and J are TRBV5-4 and TRBJ2-1; no reliable D call. V lost 4 bases and J 4 bases, leaving 6 bases between the germline ends. Germline CDR1 and CDR2: SGHNT and YYREEE (reference sequence). The length of the CDR3 is 12 residues. The CDR3 protein is CASSPRYNEQFF. The CDR3 DNA sequence: TGTGCCAGCAGCCCTAGGTACAATGAGCAGTTCTTC.

V is TRBV7-6 and J is TRBJ2-5; D possibly corresponds to TRBD2 (6 bases). Trimming removed 3 bases from V and 2 bases from J, with 16 bases in between. Germline CDR1 reads SGHVS; CDR2 reads FNYEAQ. This CDR3 comprises 16 residues. The CDR3: CASSLVRGSGQETQYF. The CDR3 DNA sequence: TGTGCCAGCAGCTTGGTGAGGGGTAGCGGACAAGAGACCCAGTACTTC.

The chain couples TRBV28 to TRBJ1-5; D unresolved. This CDR3 region has 12 residues. Germline lookup yields CDR1 MDHEN and CDR2 SYDVKM. V gave up 6 bases and J gave up 8 bases, with 11 bases separating them. CDR3 DNA: TGTGCCAGCAGCTCCCTGCGGGAGCCCCAGCATTTT. Protein: CASSSLREPQHF. The variable domain in full, completed from reference TRBV28 and TRBJ1-5, reads DVKVTQSSRYLVKRTGEKVFLECVQDMDHENMFWYRQDPGLGLRLIYFSYDVKMKEKGDIPEGYSVSREKKERFSLILESASTNQTSMYLCASSSLREPQHFGDGTRLSIL.

This chain uses TRBV30 with TRBJ1-2, with 7 bases aligning to TRBD1. This CDR3 has 13 residues. CDR1 is GTSNPN, CDR2 SVGIG, per germline (reference sequence). Trimming at V came to 3 bases and at J to 2 bases, leaving 3 bases not matched to a gene. The CDR3: CAWRGGQNYGYTF. The CDR3 nucleotides read TGTGCCTGGAGGGGGGGACAGAACTATGGCTACACCTTC.

The chain combines TRBV14 with TRBJ2-2; 8 bases are shared with TRBD1. Germline trimming cut 4 bases from V and 5 bases from J; bases unmatched to any gene: 9. The CDR3 has 16 residues. The germline V gene has CDR1 SGHDN and CDR2 FVKESK. CDR3 region: CASSPGTGGITGELFF. In nucleotides, the CDR3 is TGTGCCAGCAGCCCCGGGACAGGAGGGATAACCGGGGAGCTGTTTTTT.

The CDR3 nucleotides read TGTGCCAGCAAGGGGGCTAGCGGGCCGAGCTCCTACAATGAGCAGTTCTTC. Protein sequence: CASKGASGPSSYNEQFF. The gene calls are TRBV2 and TRBJ2-1; D may be TRBD2 (8 bases). Germline V CDR1 and CDR2: SNHLY, FYNNEI. The V end lost 7 bases, the J end lost 0 bases, and 19 bases lay between the germline ends. The CDR3 length is 17 residues.

V usage is TRBV24-1 and J usage is TRBJ2-1, with unresolved D. The CDR3 extends over 11 amino acids. Trimming removed 5 bases from V and 5 bases from J, with 3 bases in between. Germline loops: CDR1 KGHDR, CDR2 SFDVKD. CDR3 DNA: TGTGCCACCAGTGCAGACAATGAGCAGTTCTTC. Its translation is CATSADNEQFF.

This clone occurred once. The chain uses TRBV4-3 and TRBJ1-1; D unresolved. CDR1 LGHNA and CDR2 YSLEER come from the germline V gene. The CDR3 totals 15 residues. Trimming removed 1 base at V and 0 bases at J, with 9 bases between. The CDR3 reads CASSQGQLMNTEAFF. The DNA of the CDR3 is TGCGCCAGCAGCCAAGGGCAACTAATGAACACTGAAGCTTTCTTT.

V and J are TRBV6-1 and TRBJ2-5, with D possibly being TRBD2 (5 bases). Germline values: CDR1 MNHNS, CDR2 SASEGT. There are 15 residues in the CDR3. V lost 2 bases and J 4 bases, leaving 14 bases between the germline ends. This CDR3 is CASSEMGWAGETQYF. As DNA, the CDR3 is TGTGCCAGCAGTGAAATGGGGTGGGCGGGAGAGACCCAGTACTTC.

V usage is TRBV18 and J usage is TRBJ1-3; D is ambiguous. Trimming took 6 bases from V and 0 from J, leaving 18 bases between them. CDR3 length: 17 amino acids. CDR1 and CDR2 from the germline V gene are KGHSH and LQKENI. This CDR3 reads CASSYSGNGNSGNTIYF. As DNA, the CDR3 is TGTGCCAGCTCGTACTCCGGGAATGGGAACTCTGGAAACACCATATATTTT.

This chain links TRBV28 with TRBJ2-5; TRBD2 is a possible D gene (5 bases). The V and J ends lost 8 bases and 4 bases respectively, with 20 bases between them. CDR1 is MDHEN, CDR2 SYDVKM, per germline. This CDR3 spans 15 amino acids. CDR3 bases: TGTGCCAGCGCTGGCGGGCAGGCGGTAGGAGAGACCCAGTACTTC. This gives the protein CASAGGQAVGETQYF. Variable domain in full (rest from reference TRBV28 and TRBJ2-5): DVKVTQSSRYLVKRTGEKVFLECVQDMDHENMFWYRQDPGLGLRLIYFSYDVKMKEKGDIPEGYSVSREKKERFSLILESASTNQTSMYLCASAGGQAVGETQYFGPGTRLLVL.

The chain uses TRBV30 and TRBJ2-3, with a weak D call TRBD1 (6 bases). Germline V CDR1 and CDR2: GTSNPN, SVGIG (reference sequence). Trimming stripped 3 bases from V and 4 bases from J, with 8 bases between. This CDR3 contains 12 residues. CDR3 loop: CAWRGAADTQYF. CDR3 nucleotide sequence: TGTGCCTGGAGGGGGGCGGCAGATACGCAGTATTTT.

This clone was seen a single time. The V call is TRBV19, the J call TRBJ1-2, with a possible D match to TRBD1 (6 bases). In germline, CDR1 is LNHDA, CDR2 SQIVND (reference sequence). V was pared by 5 bases and J by 4 bases, with 17 bases between. The CDR3 loop spans 15 amino acids. This CDR3 reads CASSRDPQGLYGYTF. The CDR3 region has the DNA TGTGCCAGTAGTCGCGATCCGCAGGGGCTCTATGGCTACACCTTC.

The V gene is TRBV4-1, the J gene TRBJ2-7; D is uncertain. The CDR3 totals 13 residues. Germline V lookup: CDR1 MGHRA, CDR2 YSYEKL. The germline V and J ends were trimmed by 1 base and 0 bases, with 4 bases remaining between them. The CDR3 spells CASSQVNSYEQYF. CDR3 sequence (DNA): TGCGCCAGCAGCCAAGTAAACTCCTACGAGCAGTACTTC.

The J gene is TRBJ2-1, the V gene TRBV3-1 (or the pseudogene TRBV3-2); perhaps TRBD2 as D (6 bases). Between the trimmed V and J ends, which lost 0 bases and 2 bases, there was a span of 8 bases. The CDR3 runs to 15 residues. Germline loops: CDR1 LGHDT, CDR2 YNNKEL (reference sequence). In DNA, the CDR3 is TGTGCCAGCAGCCAAGATAGCGGTCCCTACAATGAGCAGTTCTTC. It is translated as CASSQDSGPYNEQFF.

This chain joins TRBV29-1 and TRBJ2-7, with 8 bases lining up with TRBD1. V was clipped by 2 bases and J by 8 bases; unmatched bases: 5. CDR1 is SQVTM and CDR2 is ANQGSEA in the germline V gene. The CDR3 runs to 12 residues. The CDR3 loop reads CSVEPGQGKQYF. The DNA of the CDR3 is TGCAGCGTTGAACCAGGACAGGGAAAGCAGTACTTC.

The rearrangement links TRBV6-5 to TRBJ1-6, with TRBD1 matching 7 bases. CDR1 and CDR2 (germline): MNHEY, SVGAGI. The CDR3 has 15 residues. V was pared by 8 bases and J by 8 bases, with 12 bases of the junction left unmatched. The CDR3 region has the DNA TGTGCCAGCGCGACAGGGCCCACAGGAGATTCACCCCTCCACTTT. Translating gives CASATGPTGDSPLHF.